Below are 2 T cell receptor beta chains sequenced from a single sample in a study of T cells after posttransplantation cyclophosphamide. Using immunoSEQ multiplex PCR, the repertoire was profiled, and TCRdb retains in-frame clones only, with some absent. The sample yields 1,500 to 2,500 clones, roughly 92% seen once. The sequenced material came from naive CD8+ T cells sorted from PBMCs. These receptors came from an older woman in good health, CMV-negative, and a related stem cell transplant donor.

This chain links TRBV4-1 with TRBJ2-2; 12 positions match TRBD2. Looked up from germline, CDR1 is MGHRA and CDR2 is YSYEKL. This CDR3 has 16 amino acids. With V trimmed by 3 bases and J by 3 bases, 2 bases remained unmatched. CDR3 coding DNA: TGCGCCAGCAGCCACCGACTAGCGGGAGACACCGGGGAGCTGTTTTTT. This encodes CASSHRLAGDTGELFF.

The rearrangement joins TRBV4-1 to TRBJ2-2; D not resolved. The V end lost 0 bases, the J end lost 4 bases, and 12 bases lay between the germline ends. The CDR3 consists of 16 residues. The V gene's germline CDR1 is MGHRA and CDR2 YSYEKL. The CDR3 spells CASSQDGGRGTGELFF. For the CDR3, the DNA is TGCGCCAGCAGCCAAGATGGCGGCCGAGGCACCGGGGAGCTGTTTTTT.